Below, 20 T cell receptor beta chains from the same sample are listed, as sequenced in a study of T cells in Graves' hyperthyroidism and ophthalmopathy. RNA transcripts served as the template for amplifying TCR beta CDR3 regions. A set of HTBI primers served as the primers for a first-round RT-PCR of the TCR CDR3. TCRdb fed the multiplex PCR reads into MiXCR, producing one record per CDR3 protein. The table lists about 480,000 distinct CDR3 sequences, about 15% of them singletons, with around 17% in the top ten. The specimen sequenced was blood. These receptors originate from a woman younger than 30 with Graves' hyperthyroidism.

At least ten counts were recorded for this clonotype. The rearrangement uses TRBV29-1 and TRBJ2-1; D gene ambiguous. The V and J ends lost 5 bases and 5 bases respectively, with 19 bases between them. The CDR3 has 15 amino acids. CDR1 and CDR2 from the germline V gene are SQVTM and ANQGSEA. In DNA form, the CDR3 reads TGCAGCGTTCGTGAGCGCGCAGGAAAGAACAATGAGCAGTTCTTC. As protein: CSVRERAGKNNEQFF.

This clonotype came up many times. The chain employs TRBV27 and TRBJ2-3; 10 nucleotides agree with TRBD2. CDR1 and CDR2 from the germline V gene are MNHEY and SMNVEV (reference sequence). Germline trimming cut 3 bases from V and 3 bases from J; bases unmatched to any gene: 3. The CDR3 length is 15 residues. The DNA for the CDR3 is TGTGCCAGCAGTTTTGGGGGACTAGCGACAGATACGCAGTATTTT. Translated, it gives CASSFGGLATDTQYF.

In its sample, this clonotype was seen many times. The chain has TRBV3-1 and TRBJ1-3, with TRBD1 matching 7 bases. The V gene end was trimmed by 7 bases and the J gene end by 0 bases; junction bases not matched to a gene: 9. CDR3 length: 16 residues. The germline V gene has CDR1 LGHDT and CDR2 YNNKEL (reference sequence). The DNA of the CDR3 is TGTGCCAGCACTCGGGACAGCCGAACCTCTGGAAACACCATATATTTT. Protein product: CASTRDSRTSGNTIYF.

The genes are TRBV19 and TRBJ2-3; D is unresolved. Deletions cut 3 bases from V and 2 bases from J, with 12 bases between. The germline gives CDR1 LNHDA, CDR2 SQIVND (reference sequence). This CDR3 region has 15 residues. The CDR3 is CASSIGGSFTDTQYF. The CDR3 DNA is TGTGCCAGTAGTATTGGTGGGTCTTTCACAGATACGCAGTATTTT. Combining the CDR3 with reference TRBV19 and TRBJ2-3 gives the whole variable domain DGGITQSPKYLFRKEGQNVTLSCEQNLNHDAMYWYRQDPGQGLRLIYYSQIVNDFQKGDIAEGYSVSREKKESFPLTVTSAQKNPTAFYLCASSIGGSFTDTQYFGPGTRLTVL.

This clonotype appeared many times. The V gene is TRBV12-3 or TRBV12-4, the J gene TRBJ2-7; 11 nucleotides line up with TRBD2. The CDR3 totals 17 residues. The trim removed 8 bases at V and 1 base at J, leaving 13 bases unmatched. CDR3 bases: TGTGCCAGCCCCACCCCCTCCCGGACTAGCGGGTCCTACGAGCAGTACGTC. Residues: CASPTPSRTSGSYEQYV.

The gene calls are TRBV20-1 and TRBJ1-1; tentatively, D is TRBD1 (5 bases). With 2 bases removed from V and 7 bases from J, the gap between germline ends came to 20 bases. The CDR3 contains 15 residues. The germline V gene has CDR1 DFQATT and CDR2 SNEGSKA (reference sequence). CDR3 coding DNA: TGCAGTGCTAGAAAAAGGGGCGCAATATCGGTTGAAGCTTTCTTT. Its protein product is CSARKRGAISVEAFF.

In its sample, this clonotype was seen many times. The gene calls are TRBV25-1 and TRBJ2-6; 8 nucleotides align to TRBD1. The CDR3 loop spans 18 amino acids. J was trimmed by 1 base and V by 3 bases; bases with no gene match: 8. Germline loops: CDR1 MGHDK, CDR2 SYGVNS. CDR3 loop: CASSDPGTGGSGANVLTF. The CDR3 DNA reads as TGTGCCAGCAGTGACCCCGGGACAGGAGGGTCTGGGGCCAACGTCCTGACTTTC.

The chain employs TRBV10-3 and TRBJ2-1; the match to TRBD2 covers 8 bases. From germline, CDR1 is ENHRY and CDR2 SYGVKD. V lost 0 bases, J lost 3 bases, and 4 bases stayed unmatched. CDR3 length: 16 amino acids. The CDR3 DNA reads TGTGCCATCAGTGAGTCGATTGGGACTAGCTACAATGAGCAGTTCTTC. Translating it yields CAISESIGTSYNEQFF.

This clonotype was counted ten times or more. The V and J genes are TRBV7-9 and TRBJ2-7; D may be TRBD2 (5 bases). In germline, CDR1 is SEHNR, CDR2 FQNEAQ (reference sequence). This CDR3 spans 15 amino acids. Trimming left V 8 bases short and J 0 bases short, with 17 bases between. This chain's CDR3 is CASVDRQRTSYEQYF. The CDR3 DNA is TGTGCCAGCGTCGATCGTCAGCGGACCTCCTACGAGCAGTACTTC.

In this sample, this clonotype turned up many times. The chain employs TRBV11-2 and TRBJ2-5; the match to TRBD2 covers 9 bases. Germline assignment: CDR1 SGHAT and CDR2 FQNNGV. Germline trimming cut 5 bases from V and 1 base from J; bases unmatched to any gene: 11. The CDR3 has 17 amino acids. The CDR3 sequence: CASSDLGSGSFQETQYF. The CDR3 DNA follows: TGTGCCAGCAGCGACCTGGGTAGCGGGAGTTTCCAAGAGACCCAGTACTTC.

The rearrangement joins TRBV7-6 to TRBJ2-5; 9 nucleotides match TRBD2. With V trimmed by 5 bases and J by 2 bases, 6 bases remained unmatched. The CDR3 is 15 residues long. Germline V gene sequence: CDR1 SGHVS, CDR2 FNYEAQ. The chain's CDR3 is CASSRRLAVQETQYF. The CDR3 coding sequence is TGTGCCAGCAGCCGACGACTAGCGGTACAAGAGACCCAGTACTTC.

This clonotype was seen repeatedly, ten times or more. The V and J genes are TRBV19 and TRBJ2-3; 8 nucleotides align to TRBD2. CDR1 is LNHDA and CDR2 is SQIVND in the germline V gene (reference sequence). This CDR3 contains 16 residues. J gave up 4 bases and V 3 bases, and 9 bases lay outside the gene matches. CDR3 loop: CASSIRSGGPADTQYF. Written as DNA, the CDR3 is TGTGCCAGTAGTATCCGTTCGGGAGGGCCGGCAGATACGCAGTATTTT.

This clonotype was seen ten or more times. The gene calls are TRBV30 and TRBJ1-4; no reliable D call. Germline V lookup: CDR1 GTSNPN, CDR2 SVGIG (reference sequence). V shed 1 base and J shed 3 bases, with 9 bases lying between them. The CDR3 totals 14 residues. The CDR3 DNA reads as TGTGCCTGGAGTGAGACTCCTTCTAATGAAAAACTGTTTTTT. Translating it yields CAWSETPSNEKLFF.

This clonotype was seen repeatedly, ten times or more. This rearrangement joins TRBV2 to TRBJ1-2, with 7 bases identical to TRBD1. Trimming removed 4 bases from V and 4 bases from J; junction bases left unmatched: 3. Germline CDR1 SNHLY, CDR2 FYNNEI. The CDR3 sequence is 13 residues long. CDR3 coding DNA: TGTGCCAGCAGTGGATCAGGGGGCTATGGCTACACCTTC. Protein: CASSGSGGYGYTF.

V and J are TRBV2 and TRBJ1-3, with D unresolved. The CDR3 length is 16 residues. Trimming stripped 2 bases from V and 0 bases from J, with 11 bases between. From germline, CDR1 is SNHLY and CDR2 FYNNEI. The CDR3 DNA sequence: TGTGCCAGCAGTGAATTGGGCCCTAGCTCTGGAAACACCATATATTTT. Its translation is CASSELGPSSGNTIYF.

This clonotype has a count of ten or more. The chain links TRBV19 to TRBJ2-1; 7 bases are a match to TRBD1. V shed 5 bases, J shed 9 bases, and the junction held 7 bases outside the gene matches. In germline, CDR1 is LNHDA, CDR2 SQIVND (reference sequence). This CDR3 has 13 amino acids. The CDR3 region has the DNA TGTGCCAGTAGTTCCGGGGCAGGGGGTGAGCAGTTCTTC. Translated, it gives CASSSGAGGEQFF.

Only a few counts were recorded for this clonotype. CDR3 sequence (DNA): TGTGCCAGCAGCCCTCCCCTTATAAGCTCCTACAATGAGCAGTTCTTC. This gives the protein CASSPPLISSYNEQFF. The chain combines TRBV9 with TRBJ2-1; the D is unclear. Trimming cost V 4 bases and J 0 bases, with 14 bases left between them. Per the germline V gene, CDR1 is SGDLS and CDR2 is YYNGEE. CDR3 length: 16 amino acids.

This clonotype occurred many times. The chain joins TRBV5-1 to TRBJ2-3; D remains unclear. Germline assignment: CDR1 SGHRS and CDR2 YFSETQ. CDR3 length: 15 amino acids. The V and J ends lost 4 bases and 0 bases respectively, with 12 bases between them. The CDR3 DNA is TGCGCCAGCAGCCCCAGACTTGTTAGCACAGATACGCAGTATTTT. Translating gives CASSPRLVSTDTQYF.

This clonotype has a count of ten or more. The chain carries TRBV18 and TRBJ1-6; no clear D gene. The germline V gene has CDR1 KGHSH and CDR2 LQKENI. The CDR3 has 16 amino acids. Trimming removed 2 bases from V and 7 bases from J, with 15 bases in between. The CDR3 bases are TGTGCCAGCTCACCAGATTTGGGGTCCAGGAATTCACCCCTCCACTTT. Translated, it gives CASSPDLGSRNSPLHF.

In the case of this clonotype: A clone one base away is much larger, so this may be a read error. The chain carries TRBV27 and TRBJ1-2; the D gene is possibly TRBD1 (6 bases). The germline V gene has CDR1 MNHEY and CDR2 SMNVEV (reference sequence). This CDR3 is 13 amino acids long. The V and J ends lost 5 bases and 10 bases respectively, with 17 bases between them. CDR3 DNA: TGTGCCAGCAGTCACGGGGGCAGAGAGGACTACACCTTC. Its translation: CASSHGGREDYTF.